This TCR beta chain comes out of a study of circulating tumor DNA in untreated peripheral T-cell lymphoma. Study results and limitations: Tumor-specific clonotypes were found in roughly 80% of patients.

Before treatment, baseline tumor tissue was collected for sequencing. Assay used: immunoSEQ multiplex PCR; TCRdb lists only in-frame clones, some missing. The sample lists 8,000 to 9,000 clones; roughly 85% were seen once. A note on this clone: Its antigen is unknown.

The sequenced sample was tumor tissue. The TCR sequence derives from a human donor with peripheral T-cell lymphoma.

DNA of the CDR3: TGTGCCAGCATGACAGGAAGCTCTGGAAACACCATATATTTT. This translates into CASMTGSSGNTIYF. This chain uses TRBV2 with TRBJ1-3; D might be TRBD1 (6 bases). V was clipped by 7 bases and J by 0 bases, with 10 bases between them. This CDR3 is built from 14 residues. Germline-derived CDR1 and CDR2 are SNHLY and FYNNEI.